This paragraph covers one TCR beta chain sequence. Other DNA sequences within the sample encode an identical CDR3. The CDR3 sequence is 14 residues long. CDR1 is SGHRS and CDR2 is YFSETQ in the germline V gene. V lost 0 bases to trimming and J lost 5 bases, with 11 bases between them. Authors' data handling: Amplification from reference gene primers served as the basis for estimated nucleated cell counts. This table comes from immunoSEQ multiplex PCR, and its TCRdb copy is limited to in-frame clones, with some not included. The V and J calls and clone size were taken over from that table, and D and trimming were inferred from the DNA. The sample shows hundreds of thousands of clones, 85% to 90% of them seen only once. This entry is derived from a study of blood T cell repertoires in COVID-19. As for the study in general: Sites across the United States, Italy and Spain contributed samples from acute and convalescent COVID-19.

Sequencing was done on a sample of peripheral blood. V usage is TRBV5-1 and J usage is TRBJ2-5; D is possibly TRBD1 (6 bases). This sequence was found in a man aged 40-50 years with acute or convalescent COVID-19. The CDR3 region is CASSLAGQGETQYF. The DNA for the CDR3 is TGCGCCAGCAGCTTGGCCGGGCAGGGGGAGACCCAGTACTTC.